Shown below are 13 T cell receptor beta chains from a single sample sequenced in a study of identical twins. TCRdb reprocessed the 5' RACE reads via MiXCR and lists one record per CDR3 protein. The table shows about 890,000 distinct CDR3 sequences, with 9% to 15% occurring only once. This same sample was also part of a study on yellow fever vaccine responses in identical twins.

Sequences were obtained from PBMCs. These receptors were taken from a woman aged 18 to 35 in good health.

This clonotype was seen a handful of times. The chain recombines TRBV5-1 with TRBJ2-5; D call uncertain. The CDR3 sequence is 17 residues long. Trimming took off 0 bases at V and 7 bases at J, with 22 bases between the two ends. The germline V gene has CDR1 SGHRS and CDR2 YFSETQ. CDR3 protein: CASSLEGPSPVPGTQYF. CDR3 coding DNA: TGCGCCAGCAGCTTGGAAGGGCCTAGTCCCGTGCCGGGGACCCAGTACTTC.

This clonotype was recorded at least ten times. The V call is TRBV5-1, the J call TRBJ2-3, with a possible D match to TRBD2 (5 bases). The CDR3 loop spans 15 amino acids. The germline CDR1 and CDR2 sequences are SGHRS and YFSETQ. With 10 bases removed from V and 2 bases from J, the gap between germline ends came to 20 bases. The CDR3 DNA is TGCGCCTCGACACGAGGGCAGCTCAACACAGATACGCAGTATTTT. It translates to CASTRGQLNTDTQYF.

The V call is TRBV20-1, the J call TRBJ1-1; TRBD1 is a possible D gene (6 bases). The CDR3 runs to 15 residues. Between the trimmed V and J ends, which lost 0 bases and 0 bases, there was a span of 11 bases. The germline CDR1 and CDR2 sequences are DFQATT and SNEGSKA (reference sequence). The CDR3 protein is CSARDFGQLNTEAFF. CDR3 sequence (DNA): TGCAGTGCTAGAGATTTTGGACAGTTGAACACTGAAGCTTTCTTT.

This clonotype appeared a few times. The rearrangement joins TRBV12-3 or TRBV12-4 to TRBJ2-1, with 8 bases that match TRBD1. The CDR3 spans 16 residues. V lost 6 bases, J lost 9 bases, and 16 bases stayed unmatched. The DNA of the CDR3 is TGTGCCAGCAGCCCAACAGAGGCAGGGGGCGGATCTGAGCAGTTCTTC. Translation: CASSPTEAGGGSEQFF.

J is TRBJ2-3 and V is TRBV4-1; 9 bases line up with TRBD2. V was clipped by 0 bases and J by 7 bases; unmatched bases: 14. Germline assignment: CDR1 MGHRA and CDR2 YSYEKL. The length of the CDR3 is 18 residues. CDR3 region: CASSQDAASGNSRNTQYF. The CDR3 nucleotides are TGCGCCAGCAGCCAAGATGCGGCTAGCGGGAACTCCAGGAATACGCAGTATTTT.

For the CDR3, the DNA is TGTGCCAGCAGCTCTACTGGGACTAGCGGAAAAACTGGGACCCAGTACTTC. Protein: CASSSTGTSGKTGTQYF. V is TRBV3-1 and J is TRBJ2-5; 11 bases map to TRBD2. V lost 5 bases and J lost 7; bases outside the gene matches: 15. Germline-derived CDR1 and CDR2 are LGHDT and YNNKEL (reference sequence). The CDR3 runs to 17 residues.

The chain joins TRBV2 to TRBJ1-5; D is possibly TRBD1 (5 bases). V lost 6 bases and J 4 bases, leaving 16 bases between the germline ends. The CDR3 contains 15 residues. Germline CDR1 reads SNHLY; CDR2 reads FYNNEI. The CDR3 loop is CASSSDGTGNQPQHF. In nucleotides, the CDR3 is TGTGCCAGCAGCTCGGACGGGACGGGTAATCAGCCCCAGCATTTT.

Only a few counts were recorded for this clonotype. This chain uses TRBV28 with TRBJ2-5; D is unclear. The V end was cut by 3 bases, the J end by 4 bases, with 12 bases between. The germline CDR1 and CDR2 sequences are MDHEN and SYDVKM. This CDR3 comprises 14 residues. CDR3 sequence: CASSLVPTGETQYF. The DNA of the CDR3 is TGTGCCAGCAGTTTGGTTCCCACCGGAGAGACCCAGTACTTC.

This clonotype has just a few counts. The V and J genes are TRBV20-1 and TRBJ2-7; TRBD2 matches 9 bases. The junction had 3 bases not matched to a gene; V was cut back by 0 bases and J by 3 bases. CDR1 and CDR2 from the germline V gene are DFQATT and SNEGSKA (reference sequence). This CDR3 has 14 residues. CDR3 bases: TGCAGTGCTAGAGATAGCGGGAGAGGCTACGAGCAGTACTTC. Translation: CSARDSGRGYEQYF.

The V gene is TRBV12-3 or TRBV12-4, the J gene TRBJ2-7; 9 bases are shared with TRBD2. The CDR3 is 15 amino acids. Losses at the gene ends were 6 bases for V and 5 bases for J; bases not matched to a gene: 11. CDR3 region: CASSLVAGGPNEQYF. Here the CDR3 DNA reads TGTGCCAGCAGCCTGGTGGCGGGAGGGCCAAACGAGCAGTACTTC.

This clonotype was detected ten times or more. J is TRBJ2-2 and V is TRBV3-1; D may be TRBD2 (6 bases). The CDR3 has 13 residues. Germline CDR1 LGHDT, CDR2 YNNKEL (reference sequence). V was shortened by 6 bases and J by 7 bases, with 12 bases between the two germline ends. The CDR3 loop reads CASRGTLVGELFF. DNA of the CDR3: TGTGCCAGCAGGGGGACTTTGGTCGGGGAGCTGTTTTTT.

The chain joins TRBV3-1 to TRBJ2-7; 12 bases line up with TRBD2. CDR3 length: 16 residues. V shed 3 bases, J shed 3 bases, and the junction held 6 bases outside the gene matches. Germline V lookup: CDR1 LGHDT, CDR2 YNNKEL (reference sequence). CDR3: CASSHASGRADYEQYF. For the CDR3, the DNA is TGTGCCAGCAGCCACGCTAGCGGGAGGGCCGACTACGAGCAGTACTTC.

V is TRBV3-1 and J is TRBJ2-1, with D maybe TRBD2 (5 bases). V lost 1 base and J lost 9, with 22 bases in between. This CDR3 has 17 amino acids. Looked up from germline, CDR1 is LGHDT and CDR2 is YNNKEL (reference sequence). The CDR3 loop is CASSQGYWRSATSEQFF. CDR3 nucleotide sequence: TGTGCCAGCAGCCAAGGCTATTGGCGTAGCGCCACTAGTGAGCAGTTCTTC.